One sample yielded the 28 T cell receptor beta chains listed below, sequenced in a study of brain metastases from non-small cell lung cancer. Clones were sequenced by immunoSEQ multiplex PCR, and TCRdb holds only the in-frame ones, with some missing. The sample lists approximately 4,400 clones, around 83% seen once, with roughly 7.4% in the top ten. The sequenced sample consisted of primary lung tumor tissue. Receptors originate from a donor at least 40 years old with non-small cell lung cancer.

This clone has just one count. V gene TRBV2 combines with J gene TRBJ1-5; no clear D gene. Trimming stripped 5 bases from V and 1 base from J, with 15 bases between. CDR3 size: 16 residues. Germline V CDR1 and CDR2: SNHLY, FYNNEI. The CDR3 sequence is CASSLNGARSNQPQHF. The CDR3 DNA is TGTGCCAGCAGTCTAAACGGCGCAAGGAGCAATCAGCCCCAGCATTTT.

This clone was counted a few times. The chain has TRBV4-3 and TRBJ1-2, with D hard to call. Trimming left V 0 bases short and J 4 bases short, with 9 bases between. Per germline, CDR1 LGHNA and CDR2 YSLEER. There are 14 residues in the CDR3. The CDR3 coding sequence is TGCGCCAGCAGCCAAGACCATGGAAGCTATGGCTACACCTTC. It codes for CASSQDHGSYGYTF.

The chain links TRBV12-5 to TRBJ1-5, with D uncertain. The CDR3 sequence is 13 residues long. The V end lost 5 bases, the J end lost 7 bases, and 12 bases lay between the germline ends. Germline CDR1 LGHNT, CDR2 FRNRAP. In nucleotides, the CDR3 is TGTGCTAGTGGTATGCGATTTGGGCAGCCCCAGCATTTT. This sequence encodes CASGMRFGQPQHF.

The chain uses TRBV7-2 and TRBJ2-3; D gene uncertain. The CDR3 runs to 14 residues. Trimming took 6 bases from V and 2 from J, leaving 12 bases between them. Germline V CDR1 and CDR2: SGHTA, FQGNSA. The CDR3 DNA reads TGTGCCAGCAGTTCCGACGGACCCACAGATACGCAGTATTTT. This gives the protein CASSSDGPTDTQYF. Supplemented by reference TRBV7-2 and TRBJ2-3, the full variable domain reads GAGVSQSPSNKVTEKGKDVELRCDPISGHTALYWYRQSLGQGLEFLIYFQGNSAPDKSGLPSDRFSAERTGGSVSTLTIQRTQQEDSAVYLCASSSDGPTDTQYFGPGTRLTVL.

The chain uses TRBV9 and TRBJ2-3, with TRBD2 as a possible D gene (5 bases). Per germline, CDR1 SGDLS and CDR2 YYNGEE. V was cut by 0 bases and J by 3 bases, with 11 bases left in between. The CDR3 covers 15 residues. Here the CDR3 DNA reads TGTGCCAGCAGCGTAGTCCCATCGGGGACAGATACGCAGTATTTT. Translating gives CASSVVPSGTDTQYF.

CDR3 nucleotide sequence: TGTGCCAGCAGCCAGGAATTTACAGGGCTGAACACTGAAGCTTTCTTT. Translating it yields CASSQEFTGLNTEAFF. This chain links TRBV5-6 with TRBJ1-1; D may be TRBD1 (6 bases). This CDR3 is 16 amino acids long. The V end lost 4 bases, the J end lost 0 bases, and 16 bases lay between the germline ends. Germline values: CDR1 SGHDT, CDR2 YYEEEE. The whole variable domain, filled in from reference TRBV5-6 and TRBJ1-1, reads DAGVTQSPTHLIKTRGQQVTLRCSPKSGHDTVSWYQQALGQGPQFIFQYYEEEERQRGNFPDRFSGHQFPNYSSELNVNALLLGDSALYLCASSQEFTGLNTEAFFGQGTRLTVV.

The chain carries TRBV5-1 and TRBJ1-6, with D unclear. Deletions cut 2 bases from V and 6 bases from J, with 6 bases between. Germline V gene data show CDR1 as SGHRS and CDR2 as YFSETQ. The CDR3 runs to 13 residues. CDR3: CASSFGVNSPLHF. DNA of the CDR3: TGCGCCAGCAGCTTCGGGGTTAATTCACCCCTCCACTTT.

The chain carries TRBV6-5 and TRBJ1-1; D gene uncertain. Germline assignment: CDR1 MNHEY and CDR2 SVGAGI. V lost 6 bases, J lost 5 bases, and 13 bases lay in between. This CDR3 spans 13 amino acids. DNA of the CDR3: TGTGCCAGCAGGCACGGTATGGGTACTGAAGCTTTCTTT. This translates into CASRHGMGTEAFF.

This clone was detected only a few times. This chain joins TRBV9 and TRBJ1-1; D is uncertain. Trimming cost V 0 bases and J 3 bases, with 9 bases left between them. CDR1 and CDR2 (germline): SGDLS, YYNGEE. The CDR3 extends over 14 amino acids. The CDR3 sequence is CASSVDPSYTEAFF. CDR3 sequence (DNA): TGTGCCAGCAGCGTAGATCCCTCTTACACTGAAGCTTTCTTT.

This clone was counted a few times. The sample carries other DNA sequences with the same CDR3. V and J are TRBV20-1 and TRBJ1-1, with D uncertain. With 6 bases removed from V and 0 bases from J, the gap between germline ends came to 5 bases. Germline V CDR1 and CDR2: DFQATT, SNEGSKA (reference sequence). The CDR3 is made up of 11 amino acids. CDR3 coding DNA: TGCAGTGCCCTTGTGAACACTGAAGCTTTCTTT. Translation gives CSALVNTEAFF.

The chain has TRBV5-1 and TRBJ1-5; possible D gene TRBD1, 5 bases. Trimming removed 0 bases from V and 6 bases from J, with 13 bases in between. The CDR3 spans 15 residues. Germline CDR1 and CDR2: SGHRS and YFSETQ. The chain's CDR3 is CASSLEGREAQPQHF. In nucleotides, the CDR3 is TGCGCCAGCAGCTTGGAGGGGAGGGAGGCTCAGCCCCAGCATTTT. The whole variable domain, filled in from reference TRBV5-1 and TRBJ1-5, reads KAGVTQTPRYLIKTRGQQVTLSCSPISGHRSVSWYQQTPGQGLQFLFEYFSETQRNKGNFPGRFSGRQFSNSRSEMNVSTLELGDSALYLCASSLEGREAQPQHFGDGTRLSIL.

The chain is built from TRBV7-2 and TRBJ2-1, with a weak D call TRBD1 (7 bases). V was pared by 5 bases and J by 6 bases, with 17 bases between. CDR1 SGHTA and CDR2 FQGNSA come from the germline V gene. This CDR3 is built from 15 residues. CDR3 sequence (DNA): TGTGCCAGCAGCCTGACAGGGAGACTAGGCAATGAGCAGTTCTTC. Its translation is CASSLTGRLGNEQFF. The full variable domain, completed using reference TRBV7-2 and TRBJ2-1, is GAGVSQSPSNKVTEKGKDVELRCDPISGHTALYWYRQSLGQGLEFLIYFQGNSAPDKSGLPSDRFSAERTGGSVSTLTIQRTQQEDSAVYLCASSLTGRLGNEQFFGPGTRLTVL.

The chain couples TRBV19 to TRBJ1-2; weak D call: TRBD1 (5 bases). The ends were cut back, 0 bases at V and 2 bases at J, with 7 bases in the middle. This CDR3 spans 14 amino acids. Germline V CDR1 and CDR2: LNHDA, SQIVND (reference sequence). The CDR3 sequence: CASSIDRQNYGYTF. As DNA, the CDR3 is TGTGCCAGTAGTATAGATCGACAGAACTATGGCTACACCTTC.

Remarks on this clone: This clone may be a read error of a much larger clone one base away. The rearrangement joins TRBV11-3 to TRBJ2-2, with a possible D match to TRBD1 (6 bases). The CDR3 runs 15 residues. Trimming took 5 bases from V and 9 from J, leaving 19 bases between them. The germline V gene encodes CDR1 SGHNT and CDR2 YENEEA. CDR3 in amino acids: CASSPPGGGPRELFF. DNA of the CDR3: TGTGCCAGCAGCCCGCCTGGGGGCGGGCCCAGGGAGCTGTTTTTT.

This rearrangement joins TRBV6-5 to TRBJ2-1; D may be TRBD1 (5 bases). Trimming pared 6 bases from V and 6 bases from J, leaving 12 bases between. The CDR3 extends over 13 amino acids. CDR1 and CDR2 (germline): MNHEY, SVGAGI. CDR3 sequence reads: CASRNRRSNEQFF. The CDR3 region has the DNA TGTGCCAGCAGAAACAGGAGAAGCAATGAGCAGTTCTTC.

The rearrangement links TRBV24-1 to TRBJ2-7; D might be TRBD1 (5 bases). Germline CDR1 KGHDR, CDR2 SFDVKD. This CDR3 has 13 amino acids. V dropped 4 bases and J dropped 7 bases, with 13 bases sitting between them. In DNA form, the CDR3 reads TGTGCCACCAGTGACCCCCTCAGGGTTGAGCAGTACGTC. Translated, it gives CATSDPLRVEQYV.

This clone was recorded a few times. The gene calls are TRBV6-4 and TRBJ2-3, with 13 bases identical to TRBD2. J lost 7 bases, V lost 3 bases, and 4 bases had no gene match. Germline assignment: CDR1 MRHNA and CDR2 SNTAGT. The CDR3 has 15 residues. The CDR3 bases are TGTGCCAGCAGTGAACTAGCGGGGGGGCTTTATACGCAGTATTTT. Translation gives CASSELAGGLYTQYF.

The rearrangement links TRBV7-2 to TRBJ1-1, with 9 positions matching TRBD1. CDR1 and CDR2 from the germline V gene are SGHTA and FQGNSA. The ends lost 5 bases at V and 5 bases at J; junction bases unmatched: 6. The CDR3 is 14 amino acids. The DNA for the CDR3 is TGTGCCAGCAGCACCCACAGGGGGCAAACTGAAGCTTTCTTT. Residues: CASSTHRGQTEAFF.

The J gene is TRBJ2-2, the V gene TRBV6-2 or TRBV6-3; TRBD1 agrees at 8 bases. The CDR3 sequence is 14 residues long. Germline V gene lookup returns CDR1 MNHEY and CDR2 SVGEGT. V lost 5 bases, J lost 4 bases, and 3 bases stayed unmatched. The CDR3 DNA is TGTGCCAGCAGTAGGGACAGGCGCACCGGGGAGCTGTTTTTT. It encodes CASSRDRRTGELFF.

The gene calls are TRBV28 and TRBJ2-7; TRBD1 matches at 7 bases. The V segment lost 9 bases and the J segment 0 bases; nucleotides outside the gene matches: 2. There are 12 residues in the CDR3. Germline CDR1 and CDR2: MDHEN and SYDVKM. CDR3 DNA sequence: TGTGCCAGGGACAGGAGCTCCTACGAGCAGTACGTC. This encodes CARDRSSYEQYV.

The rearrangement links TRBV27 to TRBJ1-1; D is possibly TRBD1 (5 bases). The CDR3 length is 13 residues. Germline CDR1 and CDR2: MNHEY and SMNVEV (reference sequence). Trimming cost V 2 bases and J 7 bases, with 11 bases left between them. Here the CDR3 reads CASSLEAGYEAFF. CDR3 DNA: TGTGCCAGCAGTTTAGAGGCAGGGTATGAAGCTTTCTTT.

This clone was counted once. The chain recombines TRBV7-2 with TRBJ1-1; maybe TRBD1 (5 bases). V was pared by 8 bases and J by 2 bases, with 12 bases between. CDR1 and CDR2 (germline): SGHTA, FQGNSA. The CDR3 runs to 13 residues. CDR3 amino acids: CASLGAPNTEAFF. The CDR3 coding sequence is TGTGCCAGCTTAGGGGCCCCCAACACTGAAGCTTTCTTT.

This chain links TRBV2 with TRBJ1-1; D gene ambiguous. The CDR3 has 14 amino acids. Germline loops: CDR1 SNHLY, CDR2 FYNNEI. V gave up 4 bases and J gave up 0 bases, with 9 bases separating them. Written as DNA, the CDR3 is TGTGCCAGCAGTGTGGAAGGGTTGAACACTGAAGCTTTCTTT. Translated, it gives CASSVEGLNTEAFF.

The CDR3 region is CASSSTHTLQGIYEKLFF. The CDR3 bases are TGTGCCAGCAGCTCCACCCACACCCTACAGGGGATTTATGAAAAACTGTTTTTT. The chain uses TRBV11-3 and TRBJ1-4; 7 bases match TRBD1. The CDR3 extends over 18 amino acids. V was clipped by 4 bases and J by 6 bases; unmatched bases: 17. The germline V gene encodes CDR1 SGHNT and CDR2 YENEEA.

As DNA, the CDR3 is TGTGCCAGCAGCTTTAGCGGGAAAGAGACCCAGTACTTC. Amino acids: CASSFSGKETQYF. The rearrangement links TRBV11-3 to TRBJ2-5; 8 bases are shared with TRBD2. CDR1 and CDR2 (germline): SGHNT, YENEEA. The CDR3 sequence is 13 residues long. V lost 3 bases and J lost 3; bases outside the gene matches: 0.

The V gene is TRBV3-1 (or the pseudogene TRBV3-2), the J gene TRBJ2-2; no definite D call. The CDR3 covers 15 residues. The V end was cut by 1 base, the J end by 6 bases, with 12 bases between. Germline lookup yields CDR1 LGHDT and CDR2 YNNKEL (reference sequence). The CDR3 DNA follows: TGTGCCAGCAGCCAAGCTATTACCAGGCCCGGGGAGCTGTTTTTT. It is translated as CASSQAITRPGELFF.

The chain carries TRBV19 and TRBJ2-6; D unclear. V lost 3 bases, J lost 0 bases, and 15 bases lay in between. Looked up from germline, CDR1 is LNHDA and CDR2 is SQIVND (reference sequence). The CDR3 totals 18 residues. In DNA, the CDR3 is TGTGCCAGTAGTATCGGCTCCGCAGCCGGCTCTGGGGCCAACGTCCTGACTTTC. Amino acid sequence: CASSIGSAAGSGANVLTF.

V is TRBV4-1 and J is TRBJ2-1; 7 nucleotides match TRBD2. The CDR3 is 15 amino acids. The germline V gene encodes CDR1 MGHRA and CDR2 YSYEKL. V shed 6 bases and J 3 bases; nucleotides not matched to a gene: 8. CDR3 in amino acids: CASSLWGGDYNEQFF. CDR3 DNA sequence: TGCGCCAGCAGTCTTTGGGGGGGGGACTACAATGAGCAGTTCTTC.